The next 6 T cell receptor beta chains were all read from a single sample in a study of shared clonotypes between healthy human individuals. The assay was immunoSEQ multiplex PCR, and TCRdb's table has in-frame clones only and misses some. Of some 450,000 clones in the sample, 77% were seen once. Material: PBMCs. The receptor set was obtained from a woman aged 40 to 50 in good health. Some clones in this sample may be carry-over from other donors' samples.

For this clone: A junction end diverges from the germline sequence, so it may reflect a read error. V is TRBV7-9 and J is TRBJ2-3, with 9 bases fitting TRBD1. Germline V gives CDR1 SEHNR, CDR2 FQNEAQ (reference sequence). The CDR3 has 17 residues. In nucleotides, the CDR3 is TGTGCCACCAGCGGTTGGGGACAGGGCGGTAGCACAGATACGCAGTATTTT. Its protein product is CATSGWGQGGSTDTQYF.

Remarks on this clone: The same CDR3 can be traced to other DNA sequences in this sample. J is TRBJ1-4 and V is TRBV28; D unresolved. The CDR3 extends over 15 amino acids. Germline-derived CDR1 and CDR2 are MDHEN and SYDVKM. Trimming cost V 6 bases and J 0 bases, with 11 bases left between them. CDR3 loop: CASSPPGATNEKLFF. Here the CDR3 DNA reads TGTGCCAGCAGCCCGCCGGGTGCAACTAATGAAAAACTGTTTTTT.

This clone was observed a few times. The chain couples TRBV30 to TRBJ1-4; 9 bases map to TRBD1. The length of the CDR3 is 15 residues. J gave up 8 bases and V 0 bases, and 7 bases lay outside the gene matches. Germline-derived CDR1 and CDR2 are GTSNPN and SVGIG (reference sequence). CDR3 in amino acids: CAWSVLQGAREKLFF. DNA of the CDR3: TGTGCCTGGAGTGTCCTACAGGGGGCGAGGGAAAAACTGTTTTTT.

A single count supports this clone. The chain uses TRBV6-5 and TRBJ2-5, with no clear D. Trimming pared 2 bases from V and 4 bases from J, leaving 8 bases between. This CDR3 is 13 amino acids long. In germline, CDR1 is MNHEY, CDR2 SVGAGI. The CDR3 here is CASSYPTGETQYF. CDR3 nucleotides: TGTGCCAGCAGTTACCCTACGGGAGAGACCCAGTACTTC.

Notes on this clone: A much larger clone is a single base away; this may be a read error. The CDR3 sequence: CASGWDGRAEKLFF. The CDR3 DNA follows: TGTGCCAGTGGTTGGGACGGACGGGCTGAAAAACTGTTTTTT. The chain employs TRBV19 and TRBJ1-4; TRBD1 is a possible D gene (5 bases). From germline, CDR1 is LNHDA and CDR2 SQIVND (reference sequence). V lost 8 bases and J lost 7, with 17 bases in between. The CDR3 contains 14 residues.

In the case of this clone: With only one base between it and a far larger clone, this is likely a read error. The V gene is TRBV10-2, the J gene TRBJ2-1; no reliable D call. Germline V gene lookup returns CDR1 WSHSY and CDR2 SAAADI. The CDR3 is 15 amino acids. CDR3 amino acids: CASSEYGLPLNGQFF. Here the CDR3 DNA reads TGCGCCAGCAGTGAGTATGGCTTGCCCCTCAATGGGCAGTTCTTC.